The next 17 T cell receptor beta chains were all read from a single sample in a study of T cell repertoires in cytomegalovirus infection. Antigens of these TCRs are unknown. TCRdb analysed the reads with MiXCR anew, one entry per CDR3 protein. This table holds over 250,000 distinct CDR3 sequences, approximately 22% found once. Here the sequenced sample was cultured PBMCs, taken from culture after CMV antigen stimulation. The receptors were gathered from a human donor in good health (CMV status not recorded). Some clones in this sample may be carry-over from other donors' samples.

The gene calls are TRBV12-5 and TRBJ2-1; D tentatively reads TRBD1 or TRBD2 (5 bases each). V lost 7 bases and J 0 bases, leaving 7 bases between the germline ends. The CDR3 totals 13 residues. From germline, CDR1 is LGHNT and CDR2 FRNRAP. The DNA for the CDR3 is TGTGCTAGTGCAGGGAGCTCCTACAATGAGCAGTTCTTC. The encoded protein is CASAGSSYNEQFF.

This chain joins TRBV29-1 and TRBJ1-2; tentatively, D is TRBD1 (6 bases). Germline CDR1 reads SQVTM; CDR2 reads ANQGSEA. Trimming shortened V by 4 bases and J by 1 base, and 13 bases separated the two germline ends. The CDR3 runs 14 residues. The CDR3 is CSVVRDIFNYGYTF. CDR3 bases: TGCAGCGTTGTCCGGGACATATTTAACTATGGCTACACCTTC.

Only a few counts were recorded for this clonotype. The CDR3 nucleotides read TGTGCCAGCAGCTTTTCCCTTACTCGACGAGAGACCCAGTACTTC. This encodes CASSFSLTRRETQYF. J is TRBJ2-5 and V is TRBV5-6; D is unresolved. The CDR3 runs 15 residues. Per the germline V gene, CDR1 is SGHDT and CDR2 is YYEEEE. Trimming took 2 bases from V and 4 from J, leaving 15 bases between them.

This clonotype was seen a few times. The J gene is TRBJ1-1, the V gene TRBV20-1; 8 nucleotides match TRBD1. Trimming cost V 3 bases and J 1 base; bases outside gene matches: 13. The CDR3 extends over 17 amino acids. CDR1 and CDR2 (germline): DFQATT, SNEGSKA (reference sequence). The CDR3 here is CSASAPKGQAGNTEAFF. The CDR3 DNA sequence: TGCAGTGCTAGTGCCCCCAAGGGACAGGCGGGGAACACTGAAGCTTTCTTT.

This clonotype was observed at least ten times. The V gene is TRBV7-2, the J gene TRBJ2-1; 10 nucleotides line up with TRBD2. Germline trimming cut 5 bases from V and 5 bases from J; bases unmatched to any gene: 6. Germline assignment: CDR1 SGHTA and CDR2 FQGNSA. This CDR3 contains 15 residues. The CDR3 loop is CASSPRTSGNNEQFF. In DNA, the CDR3 is TGTGCCAGCAGCCCTCGGACTAGCGGTAACAATGAGCAGTTCTTC.

There are a few counts of this clonotype. This chain uses TRBV6-2 or TRBV6-3 with TRBJ2-5; D gene uncertain. Trimming took off 5 bases at V and 1 base at J, with 5 bases between the two ends. The germline gives CDR1 MNHEY, CDR2 SVGEGT. CDR3 length equals 12 residues. CDR3 sequence: CASSRFQETQYF. The CDR3 region has the DNA TGTGCCAGCAGTCGATTCCAAGAGACCCAGTACTTC.

CDR3: CASRESEASQFF. Here the CDR3 DNA reads TGTGCCAGCAGAGAATCGGAGGCCTCTCAGTTCTTC. This chain connects TRBV5-4 to TRBJ2-1; possibly TRBD2 for D (5 bases). V gave up 5 bases and J gave up 13 bases, with 16 bases separating them. The CDR3 sequence is 12 residues long. The germline V gene encodes CDR1 SGHNT and CDR2 YYREEE (reference sequence).

The rearrangement links TRBV29-1 to TRBJ2-3; 9 positions match TRBD2. Germline assignment: CDR1 SQVTM and CDR2 ANQGSEA. The CDR3 covers 15 residues. J was trimmed by 3 bases and V by 2 bases; bases with no gene match: 6. DNA of the CDR3: TGCAGCGTTGAATTCCTAGCGGGAAAAACAGATACGCAGTATTTT. Translating gives CSVEFLAGKTDTQYF.

This clonotype was seen more than once but under ten times. The chain has TRBV20-1 and TRBJ2-4; TRBD1 matches at 8 bases. CDR1 DFQATT and CDR2 SNEGSKA come from the germline V gene (reference sequence). V shed 5 bases, J shed 0 bases, and the junction held 18 bases outside the gene matches. CDR3 length: 19 residues. CDR3 nucleotides: TGCAGTGCTCCCAAGGGGGCAGGGGGCTCCCGCTTAGCCAAAAACATTCAGTACTTC. Translated, it gives CSAPKGAGGSRLAKNIQYF.

This clonotype was detected many times. The chain has TRBV20-1 and TRBJ2-3; D is ambiguous. Germline CDR1 DFQATT, CDR2 SNEGSKA (reference sequence). There are 15 residues in the CDR3. V was cut by 0 bases and J by 3 bases, with 13 bases left in between. The CDR3 DNA reads as TGCAGTGCTAGAGATCTTAGGATAGGAACAGATACGCAGTATTTT. This translates into CSARDLRIGTDTQYF.

The chain recombines TRBV7-3 with TRBJ1-2; weak D call: TRBD1 (5 bases). The CDR3 totals 15 residues. Germline lookup yields CDR1 SGHTA and CDR2 FQGTGA. V gave up 0 bases and J gave up 6 bases, with 14 bases separating them. DNA of the CDR3: TGTGCCAGCAGCTTAACCGCAGGGACTGGTAATGGCTACACCTTC. Translated, it gives CASSLTAGTGNGYTF.

This clonotype is labeled as medium-sized. This rearrangement joins TRBV7-2 to TRBJ2-2; tentative D call: TRBD2 (6 bases). The CDR3 runs 14 residues. Germline values: CDR1 SGHTA, CDR2 FQGNSA. Trimming removed 4 bases from V and 6 bases from J, with 12 bases in between. The CDR3 loop reads CASSSTRDAGELFF. CDR3 nucleotides: TGTGCCAGCAGCTCGACTAGGGACGCCGGGGAGCTGTTTTTT.

The chain carries TRBV19 and TRBJ2-7; D might be TRBD1 or TRBD2, each matching 5 bases. V was shortened by 2 bases and J by 6 bases, with 11 bases between the two germline ends. Germline V lookup: CDR1 LNHDA, CDR2 SQIVND (reference sequence). The CDR3 runs 13 residues. CDR3 in amino acids: CASSIFGAAEQYF. For the CDR3, the DNA is TGTGCCAGTAGTATATTCGGGGCTGCCGAGCAGTACTTC.

The rearrangement joins TRBV20-1 to TRBJ1-2; D is perhaps TRBD1 (5 bases). The CDR3 covers 13 residues. Germline CDR1 reads DFQATT; CDR2 reads SNEGSKA (reference sequence). The CDR3 loop reads CSARSPWGDGYTF. The CDR3 nucleotides read TGCAGCGCCCGATCCCCTTGGGGGGATGGCTACACCTTC.

This clonotype was detected ten times or more. V usage is TRBV7-2 and J usage is TRBJ1-5; 7 bases fit TRBD1. CDR1 and CDR2 from the germline V gene are SGHTA and FQGNSA. Germline trimming cut 5 bases from V and 1 base from J; bases unmatched to any gene: 5. The CDR3 has 15 amino acids. The CDR3 nucleotides read TGTGCCAGCAGCCGCGGGACAGCCAGCAATCAGCCCCAGCATTTT. This sequence encodes CASSRGTASNQPQHF.

This clonotype occurred many times. This CDR3 is CASSPQTGELSGANVLTF. In DNA form, the CDR3 reads TGTGCCAGCAGCCCTCAGACAGGGGAGCTCTCTGGGGCCAACGTCCTGACTTTC. The rearrangement joins TRBV7-6 to TRBJ2-6, with 8 bases identical to TRBD1. This CDR3 comprises 18 residues. Germline assignment: CDR1 SGHVS and CDR2 FNYEAQ. V shed 5 bases, J shed 0 bases, and the junction held 9 bases outside the gene matches.

The V and J genes are TRBV28 and TRBJ1-6, with D perhaps matching TRBD1 (5 bases). The CDR3 spans 16 residues. V shed 2 bases and J shed 7 bases, with 15 bases lying between them. The germline V gene has CDR1 MDHEN and CDR2 SYDVKM. For the CDR3, the DNA is TGTGCCAGCAGTTTAAGGCGAGGAGGGACCAATTCACCCCTCCACTTT. Translating it yields CASSLRRGGTNSPLHF.